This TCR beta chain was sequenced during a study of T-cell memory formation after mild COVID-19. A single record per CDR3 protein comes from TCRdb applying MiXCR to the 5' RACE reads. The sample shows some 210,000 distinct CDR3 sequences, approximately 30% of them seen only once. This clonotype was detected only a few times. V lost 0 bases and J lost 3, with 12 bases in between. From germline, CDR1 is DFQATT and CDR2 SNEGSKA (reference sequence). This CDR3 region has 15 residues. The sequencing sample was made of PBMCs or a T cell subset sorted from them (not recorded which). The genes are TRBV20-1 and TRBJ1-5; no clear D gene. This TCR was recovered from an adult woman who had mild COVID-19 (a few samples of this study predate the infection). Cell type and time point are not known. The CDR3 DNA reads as TGCAGTGCTAGAGATTTAGGGTATCTCAATCAGCCCCAGCATTTT. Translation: CSARDLGYLNQPQHF.